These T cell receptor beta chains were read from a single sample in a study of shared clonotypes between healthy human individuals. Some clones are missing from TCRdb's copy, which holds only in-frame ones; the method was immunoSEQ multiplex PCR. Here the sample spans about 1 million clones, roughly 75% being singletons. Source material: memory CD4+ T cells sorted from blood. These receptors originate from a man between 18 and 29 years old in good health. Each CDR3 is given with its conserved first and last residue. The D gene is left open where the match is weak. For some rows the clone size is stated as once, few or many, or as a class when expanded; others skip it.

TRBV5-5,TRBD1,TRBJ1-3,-,TGTGCCAGCAGCTTGGCACAGGGGTTGTCAGGAAACACCATATATTTT,CASSLAQGLSGNTIYF
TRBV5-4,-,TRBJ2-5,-,TGTGCCAGCAGCTTGACGGCGTTCCAAGAGACCCAGTACTTC,CASSLTAFQETQYF
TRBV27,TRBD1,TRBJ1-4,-,TGTGCCACCAGACAGGGTATCTCTAATGAAAAACTGTTTTTT,CATRQGISNEKLFF
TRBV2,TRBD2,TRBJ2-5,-,TGTGCCAGCAGTGAAGGACGGGGGGGCGCAGAGACCCAGTACTTC,CASSEGRGGAETQYF
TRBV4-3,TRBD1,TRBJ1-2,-,TGCGCCAGCAGCCAAGAAGACAGGGGGGACTATGGCTACACCTTC,CASSQEDRGDYGYTF
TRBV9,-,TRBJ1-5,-,TGTGCCAGCAGCGCCGGGACAAGGAATCAGCCCCAGCATTTT,CASSAGTRNQPQHF
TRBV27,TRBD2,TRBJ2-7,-,TGTGCCACCGTTCCGGGACTAGCGTCTTACGAGCAGTACTTC,CATVPGLASYEQYF
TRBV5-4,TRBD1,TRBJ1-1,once,TGTGCCAGCAGCCGAATCGGACAGGGGGCCATGAACACTGAAGCTTTCTTT,CASSRIGQGAMNTEAFF
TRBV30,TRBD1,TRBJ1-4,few,TGTGCCTGGAGTCCAGGACAGGGAACGTATGGTTGGTTTTTT,CAWSPGQGTYGWFF
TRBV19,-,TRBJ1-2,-,TGTGCCAGTACCGAACAGGGTCTGGCTGGCTACACCTTC,CASTEQGLAGYTF
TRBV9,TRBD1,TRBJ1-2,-,TGTGCCAGCAGCGTAGTGTCGGCAGGGGGTGGCTACACCTTC,CASSVVSAGGGYTF
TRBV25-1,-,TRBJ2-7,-,TGTGCCAGCAGTGTGACAGAAAACCGCTACGAGCAGTACTTC,CASSVTENRYEQYF
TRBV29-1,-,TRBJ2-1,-,TGCAGCGTTGTGGGACACCCATACAATGAGCAGTTCTTC,CSVVGHPYNEQFF
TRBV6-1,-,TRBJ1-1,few,TGTGCCAGCAGGATCGAAGGCGAAGCTTTCTTT,CASRIEGEAFF
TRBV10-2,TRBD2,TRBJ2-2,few,TGCGCCAGCAGTGCGACTAGCGGGAACACCGGGGAGCTGTTTTTT,CASSATSGNTGELFF
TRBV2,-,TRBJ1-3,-,TGTGCCAGCAGTGAAGCGCTTCAGGGGATGTCTGGAAACACCATATATTTT,CASSEALQGMSGNTIYF
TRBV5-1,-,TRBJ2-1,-,TGCGCCAGCAGCGAGGGTAATAGCGTGATCAATGAGCAGTTCTTC,CASSEGNSVINEQFF